This TCR beta chain originates from a study of early T cells in non-severe SARS-CoV-2 infection. Study in general: Whole-blood bulk RNA, unsorted, was sequenced, and chains were unpaired.

Individual cDNA molecules carried attached unique molecular identifiers. Using its own MiXCR run on the 5' RACE reads, TCRdb lists one record per CDR3 protein. In the table there are about 69,000 distinct CDR3 sequences, roughly 4.9% of which are singletons. The sample holds many counts of this clonotype. The target antigen is unknown. This CDR3 is 15 amino acids long. Germline-derived CDR1 and CDR2 are MNHEY and SMNVEV (reference sequence). Germline trimming cut 4 bases from V and 7 bases from J; bases unmatched to any gene: 11. Findings and limits, study-wide: The matching step, a VDJdb search, favored anti-spike CD8 responses and missed private and CD4 specificities.

The receptor was isolated from an adult who was a healthcare worker with PCR-confirmed SARS-CoV-2 infection or an uninfected control (not recorded which). The donor label of this sample is uncertain. This material consisted of whole blood, taken at baseline. The chain links TRBV27 to TRBJ1-1; 8 nucleotides line up with TRBD1. CDR3 DNA: TGTGCCAGCAGTTCGTTTTCCGGGACAGGAGATGAAGCTTTCTTT. Translation: CASSSFSGTGDEAFF.